The 2 T cell receptor beta chains below all came from one sample that was sequenced in a study of blood T cell repertoires in COVID-19 (dated by TCRdb to 2018 to 2021). The library was generated by the immunoSEQ multiplex PCR assay. The immuneACCESS repertoire file appears here via TCRdb, limited to in-frame rearrangements. These files lack a portion of the clones; in checked studies, under half of the deficit traces to unresolved V genes, and the cause of the others is not known. The sample table shows 350,000 to 400,000 clones, and approximately 86% are seen once. The ten biggest clones cover 7% to 7.5% of the sample. Sequencing used peripheral blood. The source is a woman in her sixties with COVID-19, enrolled during active disease.

This rearrangement joins TRBV4-1 to TRBJ1-2; 10 positions match TRBD1. The CDR3 length is 19 residues. V was pared by 1 base and J by 0 bases, with 11 bases of the junction left unmatched. CDR1 is MGHRA, CDR2 YSYEKL, per germline. The CDR3 spells CASSQVSFQGQGANYGYTF. The CDR3 DNA follows: TGCGCCAGCAGCCAAGTTTCATTTCAAGGACAGGGGGCTAACTATGGCTACACCTTC.

The V call is TRBV5-1, the J call TRBJ1-1; tentative D call: TRBD1 (5 bases). This CDR3 contains 15 residues. The V end was cut by 0 bases, the J end by 2 bases, with 11 bases between. Germline lookup yields CDR1 SGHRS and CDR2 YFSETQ. CDR3 nucleotides: TGCGCCAGCAGCTTGGCGGCGGGGGTTAACACTGAAGCTTTCTTT. Protein: CASSLAAGVNTEAFF.